The 23 T cell receptor beta chains in this list originate from one sample, sequenced in a study of CD8+ T cells in alopecia areata. RNA, once extracted, was reverse transcribed into cDNA for use as the sequencing template. Clones were sequenced by immunoSEQ multiplex PCR, and TCRdb holds only the in-frame ones, with some missing. The table shows 150,000 or so clones, with approximately 87% occurring only once. Here the sequenced sample was CD8+ T cells sorted from blood, taken at week 0. The receptors here all came from a human donor with alopecia areata.

The genes are TRBV30 and TRBJ2-3; a possible D gene is TRBD1 (5 bases). CDR1 is GTSNPN and CDR2 is SVGIG in the germline V gene (reference sequence). The CDR3 spans 16 residues. Trimming shortened V by 0 bases and J by 1 base, and 14 bases separated the two germline ends. CDR3 region: CAWSVLRGFGTDTQYF. The CDR3 nucleotides read TGTGCCTGGAGTGTACTTAGGGGATTCGGCACAGATACGCAGTATTTT.

The V gene is TRBV7-6, the J gene TRBJ2-3; TRBD2 aligns across 11 bases. The trim removed 8 bases at V and 4 bases at J, leaving 8 bases unmatched. This CDR3 spans 15 amino acids. CDR1 is SGHVS and CDR2 is FNYEAQ in the germline V gene. For the CDR3, the DNA is TGTGCCAGCTCCGCTAGCGGGAGGTTATCAGATACGCAGTATTTT. It translates to CASSASGRLSDTQYF.

This sequence joins TRBV5-1 and TRBJ2-7, with D possibly TRBD1 on 6 matching bases. The CDR3 has 14 residues. V was pared by 1 base and J by 4 bases, with 12 bases between. Germline assignment: CDR1 SGHRS and CDR2 YFSETQ. The DNA of the CDR3 is TGCGCCAGCAGCTTGCTAGCAGGGGAATACGAGCAGTACTTC. It translates to CASSLLAGEYEQYF.

This clone was observed a handful of times. This chain joins TRBV7-9 and TRBJ2-5; D is unclear. The CDR3 loop spans 13 amino acids. Deletions cut 1 base from V and 4 bases from J, with 7 bases between. Germline loops: CDR1 SEHNR, CDR2 FQNEAQ (reference sequence). The CDR3 protein is CASSLEVPETQYF. CDR3 nucleotides: TGTGCCAGCAGCTTAGAGGTTCCAGAGACCCAGTACTTC.

The chain uses TRBV5-6 and TRBJ2-2, with D possibly being TRBD1 (5 bases). CDR3 size: 15 residues. Germline lookup yields CDR1 SGHDT and CDR2 YYEEEE. V shed 4 bases and J shed 1 base, with 11 bases lying between them. CDR3 amino acids: CASSLGALNTGELFF. The CDR3 bases are TGTGCCAGCAGCCTAGGGGCCCTGAACACCGGGGAGCTGTTTTTT. Variable domain in full (rest from reference TRBV5-6 and TRBJ2-2): DAGVTQSPTHLIKTRGQQVTLRCSPKSGHDTVSWYQQALGQGPQFIFQYYEEEERQRGNFPDRFSGHQFPNYSSELNVNALLLGDSALYLCASSLGALNTGELFFGEGSRLTVL.

The chain has TRBV4-1 and TRBJ2-2; D gene uncertain. V was shortened by 0 bases and J by 4 bases, with 9 bases between the two germline ends. This CDR3 has 15 residues. Germline CDR1 and CDR2: MGHRA and YSYEKL. CDR3 amino acids: CASSQDGRGTGELFF. DNA of the CDR3: TGCGCCAGCAGCCAAGACGGACGTGGCACCGGGGAGCTGTTTTTT.

This clone was observed a single time. The gene calls are TRBV10-3 and TRBJ2-1; TRBD2 might be the D (5 bases). The CDR3 is made up of 15 amino acids. V was trimmed by 6 bases and J by 5 bases, leaving 17 bases between them. Germline values: CDR1 ENHRY, CDR2 SYGVKD. CDR3 sequence reads: CAISKDFESHNEQFF. Here the CDR3 DNA reads TGTGCCATCAGCAAGGACTTCGAGTCGCACAATGAGCAGTTCTTC.

In DNA, the CDR3 is TGTGCCAGCAGCGAAGGGACTCGAATCTACGAGCAGTACTTC. Its protein is CASSEGTRIYEQYF. The genes are TRBV5-6 and TRBJ2-7; D is possibly TRBD2 (6 bases). The CDR3 runs 14 residues. The V end lost 4 bases, the J end lost 3 bases, and 14 bases lay between the germline ends. Germline lookup yields CDR1 SGHDT and CDR2 YYEEEE.

This clone occurred once. The CDR3, as DNA: TGTGCCAGCAGCTTACAGGGGAATCAGCCCCAGCATTTT. Translating gives CASSLQGNQPQHF. The rearrangement joins TRBV13 to TRBJ1-5; the D gene is possibly TRBD1 (6 bases). The V end was cut by 2 bases, the J end by 4 bases, with 6 bases between. There are 13 residues in the CDR3. Germline CDR1 PRHDT, CDR2 FYEKMQ (reference sequence). The variable domain in full, completed from reference TRBV13 and TRBJ1-5, reads AAGVIQSPRHLIKEKRETATLKCYPIPRHDTVYWYQQGPGQDPQFLISFYEKMQSDKGSIPDRFSAQQFSDYHSELNMSSLELGDSALYFCASSLQGNQPQHFGDGTRLSIL.

The genes are TRBV4-2 and TRBJ2-2; TRBD1 matches 9 bases. The CDR3 sequence is 15 residues long. The V segment lost 4 bases and the J segment 5 bases; nucleotides outside the gene matches: 5. CDR1 and CDR2 (germline): LGHNA, YNFKEQ. The CDR3 DNA is TGTGCCAGCAGCCCGTCCGGGACAGGGACCGGGGAGCTGTTTTTT. Its translation is CASSPSGTGTGELFF.

The chain combines TRBV29-1 with TRBJ2-2; D unresolved. Germline V gives CDR1 SQVTM, CDR2 ANQGSEA. V was shortened by 4 bases and J by 1 base, with 4 bases between the two germline ends. The CDR3 totals 12 residues. CDR3 region: CSVVGNTGELFF. CDR3 coding DNA: TGCAGCGTTGTCGGGAACACCGGGGAGCTGTTTTTT.

The gene calls are TRBV4-1 and TRBJ2-3; D unresolved. The CDR3 contains 15 residues. Between the trimmed V and J ends, which lost 2 bases and 0 bases, there was a span of 9 bases. Looked up from germline, CDR1 is MGHRA and CDR2 is YSYEKL. CDR3 bases: TGCGCCAGCAGCCAAACGCAACGTAGCACAGATACGCAGTATTTT. It codes for CASSQTQRSTDTQYF.

V gene TRBV29-1 combines with J gene TRBJ1-2; D may be TRBD1 (5 bases). Germline lookup yields CDR1 SQVTM and CDR2 ANQGSEA. The CDR3 contains 14 residues. The ends were cut back, 7 bases at V and 6 bases at J, with 21 bases in the middle. The CDR3 DNA reads as TGCAGCGCACACTCTGGGACGGATCGAGATGGCTACACCTTC. It specifies CSAHSGTDRDGYTF.

The chain links TRBV11-2 to TRBJ2-7; no reliable D call. V lost 5 bases to trimming and J lost 2 bases, with 1 base between them. The CDR3 sequence is 10 residues long. Germline V CDR1 and CDR2: SGHAT, FQNNGV. As DNA, the CDR3 is TGTGCCAGCAGCACCTACGAGCAGTACTTC. Translating it yields CASSTYEQYF.

The CDR3 here is CASTTGLADNEQFF. The CDR3 coding sequence is TGTGCCAGCACCACGGGACTAGCGGACAATGAGCAGTTCTTC. The chain employs TRBV9 and TRBJ2-1, with 11 bases lining up with TRBD2. In germline, CDR1 is SGDLS, CDR2 YYNGEE. This CDR3 is built from 14 residues. V gave up 6 bases and J gave up 5 bases; unmatched junction bases: 4. The full variable domain, with the rest looked up from reference TRBV9 and TRBJ2-1, is DSGVTQTPKHLITATGQRVTLRCSPRSGDLSVYWYQQSLDQGLQFLIQYYNGEERAKGNILERFSAQQFPDLHSELNLSSLELGDSALYFCASTTGLADNEQFFGPGTRLTVL.

This chain connects TRBV29-1 to TRBJ1-1; TRBD1 agrees at 8 bases. The junction had 1 base not matched to a gene; V was cut back by 6 bases and J by 4 bases. This CDR3 contains 11 residues. Germline CDR1 and CDR2: SQVTM and ANQGSEA. CDR3 amino acids: CSVTGGTEAFF. The CDR3 DNA follows: TGCAGCGTCACAGGGGGCACTGAAGCTTTCTTT.

The chain has TRBV27 and TRBJ2-3; D possibly uses TRBD1 or TRBD2 (6 bases each). Trimming left V 4 bases short and J 5 bases short, with 19 bases between. This CDR3 spans 16 amino acids. Germline CDR1 reads MNHEY; CDR2 reads SMNVEV (reference sequence). The CDR3 loop is CASSSPRRLGGDTQYF. CDR3 coding DNA: TGTGCCAGCAGTTCACCCCGGCGACTAGGGGGAGATACGCAGTATTTT.

This chain connects TRBV6-1 to TRBJ2-7, with D unclear. CDR1 and CDR2 (germline): MNHNS, SASEGT. The V end was cut by 2 bases, the J end by 2 bases, with 13 bases between. The CDR3 length is 15 residues. The CDR3 bases are TGTGCCAGCAGTGAATCCCAGGCACCGACCTACGAGCAGTACTTC. Protein: CASSESQAPTYEQYF.

This clone was found a few times. The rearrangement joins TRBV28 to TRBJ2-3; D gene uncertain. Per the germline V gene, CDR1 is MDHEN and CDR2 is SYDVKM. V shed 6 bases and J shed 2 bases, with 9 bases lying between them. The CDR3 is 13 amino acids. The CDR3 DNA reads as TGTGCCAGCAGCTCGGGTGACACAGATACGCAGTATTTT. Translated: CASSSGDTDTQYF.

A single count supports this clone. The V and J genes are TRBV7-6 and TRBJ2-3; the D is unclear. Between the trimmed V and J ends, which lost 0 bases and 0 bases, there was a span of 10 bases. Per germline, CDR1 SGHVS and CDR2 FNYEAQ. The CDR3 length is 16 residues. The CDR3 coding sequence is TGTGCCAGCAGCTTAGCCCCGATTTACAGCACAGATACGCAGTATTTT. Translated, it gives CASSLAPIYSTDTQYF.

V is TRBV6-5 and J is TRBJ2-1, with 10 bases aligning to TRBD2. Germline trimming cut 4 bases from V and 8 bases from J; bases unmatched to any gene: 8. Germline V gives CDR1 MNHEY, CDR2 SVGAGI. This CDR3 is 15 amino acids long. CDR3 DNA: TGTGCCAGCAGTTTCCTAGCGGGGGTCCCCGATGAGCAGTTCTTC. Its protein is CASSFLAGVPDEQFF.

V gene TRBV2 combines with J gene TRBJ2-3; TRBD2 aligns across 11 bases. Germline V lookup: CDR1 SNHLY, CDR2 FYNNEI. The V and J ends lost 3 bases and 1 base, in that order; junction bases with no gene match: 9. The CDR3 loop spans 18 amino acids. This CDR3 is CASSDSGGAILGTDTQYF. The CDR3 coding sequence is TGTGCCAGCAGTGATAGCGGGGGGGCCATCTTGGGCACAGATACGCAGTATTTT.

This chain joins TRBV19 and TRBJ2-1; weak D call: TRBD2 (6 bases). The CDR3 length is 14 residues. V was cut by 5 bases and J by 3 bases, with 11 bases left in between. Germline-derived CDR1 and CDR2 are LNHDA and SQIVND (reference sequence). The CDR3 DNA follows: TGTGCCAGTAGTCGGGACTCCCTCTACAATGAGCAGTTCTTC. This codes for CASSRDSLYNEQFF.